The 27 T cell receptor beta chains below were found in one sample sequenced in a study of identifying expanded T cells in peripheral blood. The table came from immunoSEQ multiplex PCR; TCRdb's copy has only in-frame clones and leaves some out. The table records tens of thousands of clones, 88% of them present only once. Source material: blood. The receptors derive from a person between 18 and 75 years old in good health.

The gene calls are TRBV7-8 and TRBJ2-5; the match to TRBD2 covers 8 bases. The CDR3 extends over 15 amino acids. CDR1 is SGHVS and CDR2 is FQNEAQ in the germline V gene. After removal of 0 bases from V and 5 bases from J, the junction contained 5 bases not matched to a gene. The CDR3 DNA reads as TGTGCCAGCAGCTTAGCCGGGAGGGAGACGGAGACCCAGTACTTC. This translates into CASSLAGRETETQYF.

The CDR3 nucleotides are TGTGCCAGCAGTTCCCGGGACAGGGGGTTTAATCAGCCCCAGCATTTT. It yields the protein CASSSRDRGFNQPQHF. The J gene is TRBJ1-5, the V gene TRBV6-5; TRBD1 matches 11 bases. The germline CDR1 and CDR2 sequences are MNHEY and SVGAGI. This CDR3 has 16 amino acids. V dropped 4 bases and J dropped 4; count of bases not matched to a gene: 6.

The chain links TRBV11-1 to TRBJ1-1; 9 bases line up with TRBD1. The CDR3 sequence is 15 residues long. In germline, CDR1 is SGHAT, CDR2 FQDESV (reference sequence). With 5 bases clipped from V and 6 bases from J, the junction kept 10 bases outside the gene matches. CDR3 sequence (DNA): TGTGCCAGCAGCGGGACCGGGGACAGGGAACCTGAAGCTTTCTTT. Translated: CASSGTGDREPEAFF.

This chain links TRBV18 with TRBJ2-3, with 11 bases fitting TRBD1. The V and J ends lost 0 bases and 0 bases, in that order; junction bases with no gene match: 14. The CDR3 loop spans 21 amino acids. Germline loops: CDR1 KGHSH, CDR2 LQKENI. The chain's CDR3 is CASSPPRTGGPERGSTDTQYF. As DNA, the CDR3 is TGTGCCAGCTCACCACCCCGGACAGGGGGCCCCGAGCGGGGTAGCACAGATACGCAGTATTTT.

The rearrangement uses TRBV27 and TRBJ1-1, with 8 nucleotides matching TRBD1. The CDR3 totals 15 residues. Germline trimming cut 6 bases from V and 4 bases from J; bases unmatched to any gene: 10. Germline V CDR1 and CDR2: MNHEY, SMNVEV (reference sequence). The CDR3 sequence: CASRRIDRGGTEAFF. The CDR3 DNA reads TGTGCCAGCAGGAGAATCGACAGGGGCGGCACTGAAGCTTTCTTT.

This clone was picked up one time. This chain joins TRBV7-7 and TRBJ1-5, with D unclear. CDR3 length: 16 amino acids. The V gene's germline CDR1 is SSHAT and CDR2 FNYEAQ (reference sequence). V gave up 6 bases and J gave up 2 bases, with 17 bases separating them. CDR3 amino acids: CASRYGRARGNQPQHF. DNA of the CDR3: TGTGCCAGCAGGTATGGTAGGGCTAGGGGCAATCAGCCCCAGCATTTT.

This chain's CDR3 is CASSIKGFEVNYGYTF. The CDR3 region has the DNA TGTGCCAGTAGTATAAAAGGGTTCGAGGTTAACTATGGCTACACCTTC. The V call is TRBV19, the J call TRBJ1-2; D is unresolved. Trimming took 2 bases from V and 1 from J, leaving 14 bases between them. The CDR3 covers 16 residues. Germline loops: CDR1 LNHDA, CDR2 SQIVND (reference sequence). The full variable domain, with the rest looked up from reference TRBV19 and TRBJ1-2, is DGGITQSPKYLFRKEGQNVTLSCEQNLNHDAMYWYRQDPGQGLRLIYYSQIVNDFQKGDIAEGYSVSREKKESFPLTVTSAQKNPTAFYLCASSIKGFEVNYGYTFGSGTRLTVV.

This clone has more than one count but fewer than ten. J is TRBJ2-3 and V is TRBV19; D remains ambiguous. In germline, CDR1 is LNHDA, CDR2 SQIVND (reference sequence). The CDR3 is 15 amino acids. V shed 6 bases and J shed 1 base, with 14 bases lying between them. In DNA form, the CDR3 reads TGTGCCAGTAGCCCCGGGTTGGTCGGCACAGATACGCAGTATTTT. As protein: CASSPGLVGTDTQYF.

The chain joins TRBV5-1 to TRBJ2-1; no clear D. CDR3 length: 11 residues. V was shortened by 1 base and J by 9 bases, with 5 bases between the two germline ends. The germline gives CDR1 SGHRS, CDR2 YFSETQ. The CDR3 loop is CASSLLGEQFF. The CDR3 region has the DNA TGCGCCAGCAGCTTGCTAGGTGAGCAGTTCTTC.

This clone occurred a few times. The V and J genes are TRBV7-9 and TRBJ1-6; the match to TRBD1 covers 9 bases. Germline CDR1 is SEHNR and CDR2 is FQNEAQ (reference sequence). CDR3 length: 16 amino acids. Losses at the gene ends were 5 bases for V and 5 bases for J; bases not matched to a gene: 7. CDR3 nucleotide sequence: TGTGCCAGCAGCCCCGAGACAGGGGGGAATAATTCACCCCTCCACTTT. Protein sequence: CASSPETGGNNSPLHF.

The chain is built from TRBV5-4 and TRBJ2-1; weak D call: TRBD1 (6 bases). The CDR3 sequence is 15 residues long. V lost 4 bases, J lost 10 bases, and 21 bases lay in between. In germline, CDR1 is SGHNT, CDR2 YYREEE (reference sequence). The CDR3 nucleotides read TGTGCCAGCAGCACAGTCAACAGGGTTCAGGGCGAGCAGTTCTTC. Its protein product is CASSTVNRVQGEQFF.

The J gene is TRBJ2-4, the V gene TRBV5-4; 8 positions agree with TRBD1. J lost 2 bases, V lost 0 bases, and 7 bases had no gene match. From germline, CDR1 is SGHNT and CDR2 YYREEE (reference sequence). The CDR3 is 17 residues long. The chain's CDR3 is CASSLGGQALSKNIQYF. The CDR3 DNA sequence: TGTGCCAGCAGCTTGGGGGGACAGGCTCTTTCCAAAAACATTCAGTACTTC. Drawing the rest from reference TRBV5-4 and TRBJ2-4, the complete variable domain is ETGVTQSPTHLIKTRGQQVTLRCSSQSGHNTVSWYQQALGQGPQFIFQYYREEENGRGNFPPRFSGLQFPNYSSELNVNALELDDSALYLCASSLGGQALSKNIQYFGAGTRLSVL.

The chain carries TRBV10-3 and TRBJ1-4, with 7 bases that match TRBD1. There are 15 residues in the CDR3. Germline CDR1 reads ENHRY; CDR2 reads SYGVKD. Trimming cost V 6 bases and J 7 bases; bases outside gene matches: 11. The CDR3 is CAISPDRAGLEKLFF. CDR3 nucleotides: TGTGCCATCAGCCCCGACAGGGCAGGCCTTGAAAAACTGTTTTTT.

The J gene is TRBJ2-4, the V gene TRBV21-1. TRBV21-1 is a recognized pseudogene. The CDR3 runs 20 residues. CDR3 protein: CASSLRSGTDGFPNKNIQYF. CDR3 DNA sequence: TGTGCCAGCAGCCTCAGAAGCGGGACAGACGGCTTCCCCAACAAAAACATTCAGTACTTC.

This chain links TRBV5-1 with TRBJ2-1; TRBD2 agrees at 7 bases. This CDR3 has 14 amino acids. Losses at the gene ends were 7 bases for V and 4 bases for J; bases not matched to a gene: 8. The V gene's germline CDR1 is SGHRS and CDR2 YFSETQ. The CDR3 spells CASGDGTKYNEQFF. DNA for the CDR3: TGCGCCAGCGGGGACGGGACTAAGTACAATGAGCAGTTCTTC.

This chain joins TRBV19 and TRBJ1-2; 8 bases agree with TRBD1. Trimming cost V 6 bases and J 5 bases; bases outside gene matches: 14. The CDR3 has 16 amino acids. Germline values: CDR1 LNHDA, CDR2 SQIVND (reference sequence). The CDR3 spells CASSHTAGTGRYGYTF. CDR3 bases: TGTGCCAGTAGCCATACCGCCGGGACAGGACGATATGGCTACACCTTC.

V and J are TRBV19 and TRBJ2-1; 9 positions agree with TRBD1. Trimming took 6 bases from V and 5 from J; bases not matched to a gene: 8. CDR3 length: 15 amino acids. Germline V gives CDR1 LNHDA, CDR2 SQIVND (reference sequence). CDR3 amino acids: CASSPDRGLHNEQFF. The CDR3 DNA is TGTGCCAGTAGCCCGGACAGGGGACTCCACAATGAGCAGTTCTTC.

CDR3 nucleotides: TGTGCCAGTAGCGCTTTCGGACAGCTCGGGACAGATACGCAGTATTTT. The encoded protein is CASSAFGQLGTDTQYF. The rearrangement joins TRBV19 to TRBJ2-3; D might be TRBD1 (6 bases). The CDR3 has 16 amino acids. V was trimmed by 6 bases and J by 3 bases, leaving 19 bases between them. Germline assignment: CDR1 LNHDA and CDR2 SQIVND (reference sequence).

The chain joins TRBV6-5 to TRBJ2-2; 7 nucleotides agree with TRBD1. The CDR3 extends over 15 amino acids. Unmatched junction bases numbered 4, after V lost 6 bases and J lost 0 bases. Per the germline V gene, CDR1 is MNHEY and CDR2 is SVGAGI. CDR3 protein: CASSPTGSNTGELFF. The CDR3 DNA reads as TGTGCCAGCAGCCCGACAGGGTCGAACACCGGGGAGCTGTTTTTT.

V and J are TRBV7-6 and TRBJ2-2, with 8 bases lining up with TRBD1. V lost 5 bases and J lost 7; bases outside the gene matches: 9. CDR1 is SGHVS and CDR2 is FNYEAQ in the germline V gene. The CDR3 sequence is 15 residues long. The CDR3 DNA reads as TGTGCCAGCAGCCCGACGACAGGGGTGGTCGGGGAGCTGTTTTTT. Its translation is CASSPTTGVVGELFF.

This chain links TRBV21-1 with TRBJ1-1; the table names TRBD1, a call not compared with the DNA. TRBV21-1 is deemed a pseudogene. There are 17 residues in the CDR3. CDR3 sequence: CASSTPRQGARDTEAFF. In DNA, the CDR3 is TGTGCCAGCAGCACCCCCCGGCAGGGGGCGAGGGACACTGAAGCTTTCTTT.

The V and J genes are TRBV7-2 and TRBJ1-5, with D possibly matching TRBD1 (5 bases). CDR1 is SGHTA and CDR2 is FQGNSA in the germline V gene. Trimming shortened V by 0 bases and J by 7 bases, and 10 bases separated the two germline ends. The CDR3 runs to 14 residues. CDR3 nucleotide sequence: TGTGCCAGCAGCTTAGCTCACGGGGGACAGCCCCAGCATTTT. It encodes CASSLAHGGQPQHF.

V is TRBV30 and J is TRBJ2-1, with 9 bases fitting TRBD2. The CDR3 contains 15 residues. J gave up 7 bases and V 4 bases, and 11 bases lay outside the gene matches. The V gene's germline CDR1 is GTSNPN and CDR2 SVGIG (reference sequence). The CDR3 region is CAWNPASGMGNEQFF. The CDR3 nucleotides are TGTGCCTGGAACCCTGCTAGCGGGATGGGGAATGAGCAGTTCTTC.

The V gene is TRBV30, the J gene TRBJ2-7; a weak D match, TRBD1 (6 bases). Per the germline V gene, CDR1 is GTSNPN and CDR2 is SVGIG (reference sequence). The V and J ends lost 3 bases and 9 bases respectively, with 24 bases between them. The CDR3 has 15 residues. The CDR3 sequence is CAWRGQGKNQGRQYF. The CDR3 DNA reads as TGTGCCTGGAGGGGCCAGGGGAAAAACCAAGGCCGGCAGTACTTC.

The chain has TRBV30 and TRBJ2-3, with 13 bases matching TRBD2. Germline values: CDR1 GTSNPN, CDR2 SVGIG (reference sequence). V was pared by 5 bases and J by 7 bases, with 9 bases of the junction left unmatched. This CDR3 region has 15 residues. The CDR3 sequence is CAWELAGGPSNTQYF. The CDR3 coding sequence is TGTGCCTGGGAACTAGCGGGGGGGCCGAGCAATACGCAGTATTTT.

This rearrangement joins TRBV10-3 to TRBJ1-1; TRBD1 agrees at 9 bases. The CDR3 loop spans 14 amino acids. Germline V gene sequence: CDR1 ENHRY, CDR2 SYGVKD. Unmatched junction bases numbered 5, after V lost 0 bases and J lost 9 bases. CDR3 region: CAISESGGQGKAFF. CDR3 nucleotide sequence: TGTGCCATCAGTGAGTCTGGGGGACAGGGTAAAGCTTTCTTT.

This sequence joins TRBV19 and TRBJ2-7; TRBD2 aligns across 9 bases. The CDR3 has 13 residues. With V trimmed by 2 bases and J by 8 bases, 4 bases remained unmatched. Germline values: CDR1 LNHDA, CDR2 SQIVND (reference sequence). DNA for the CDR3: TGTGCCAGTAGTATATCGCGGGAGGGACAGCAGTACTTC. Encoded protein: CASSISREGQQYF.